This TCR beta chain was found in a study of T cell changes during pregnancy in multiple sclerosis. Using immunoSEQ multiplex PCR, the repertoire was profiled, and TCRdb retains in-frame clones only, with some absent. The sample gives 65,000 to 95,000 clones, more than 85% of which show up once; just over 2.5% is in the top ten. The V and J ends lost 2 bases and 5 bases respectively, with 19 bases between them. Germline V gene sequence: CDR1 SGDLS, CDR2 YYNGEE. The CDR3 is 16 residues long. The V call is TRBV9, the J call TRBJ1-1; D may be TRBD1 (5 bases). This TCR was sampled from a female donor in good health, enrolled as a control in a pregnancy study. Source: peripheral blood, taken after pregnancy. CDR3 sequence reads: CASSVPAGGGETEAFF. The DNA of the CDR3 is TGTGCCAGCAGCGTCCCCGCGGGGGGAGGAGAGACTGAAGCTTTCTTT.